The 21 T cell receptor beta chains given below trace back to one sample, sequenced in a study of shared clonotypes between healthy human individuals. Naive CD8 cells were CD45RO-negative, positively selected for CCR7, excluding terminally differentiated effector memory CD45RA+ cells. The data were produced by immunoSEQ multiplex PCR, yet TCRdb's version contains in-frame clones alone and is incomplete. Among about 2 million clones listed, about 95% were seen once. Material for sequencing was naive CD8+ T cells sorted from blood. These receptors were obtained from a man aged 18 to 29 in good health.

The chain employs TRBV15 and TRBJ2-2; D is unresolved. This CDR3 is built from 14 residues. Trimming took off 0 bases at V and 2 bases at J, with 4 bases between the two ends. The germline V gene encodes CDR1 LNHNV and CDR2 YYDKDF (reference sequence). The DNA of the CDR3 is TGTGCCACCAGCAGAGAAATTAACACCGGGGAGCTGTTTTTT. It encodes CATSREINTGELFF.

The chain combines TRBV2 with TRBJ2-5; TRBD2 matches 7 bases. The CDR3 is made up of 13 amino acids. The germline gives CDR1 SNHLY, CDR2 FYNNEI. The ends lost 8 bases at V and 4 bases at J; junction bases unmatched: 7. In DNA form, the CDR3 reads TGTGCCAGCCGGTTGGGGGGGTCAGAGACCCAGTACTTC. As protein: CASRLGGSETQYF.

With respect to this clone: In the same sample, other DNA sequences code for this CDR3. The genes are TRBV5-1 and TRBJ1-3, with TRBD1 matching over 9 bases. The CDR3 consists of 15 residues. Germline V lookup: CDR1 SGHRS, CDR2 YFSETQ. With 4 bases clipped from V and 2 bases from J, the junction kept 4 bases outside the gene matches. CDR3 region: CASSLDRGTGNTIYF. The CDR3 DNA reads as TGCGCCAGCAGCCTGGACAGGGGCACTGGAAACACCATATATTTT.

The chain carries TRBV10-1 and TRBJ2-2, with TRBD1 matching over 7 bases. This CDR3 is built from 17 residues. Per the germline V gene, CDR1 is WNHNN and CDR2 is SYGVQD (reference sequence). Trimming removed 6 bases from V and 0 bases from J; junction bases left unmatched: 10. The CDR3 DNA is TGCGCCAGCAGGAAGAAAAGGACAGGCGCGAACACCGGGGAGCTGTTTTTT. It codes for CASRKKRTGANTGELFF.

To note about this clone: An end of the junction does not agree with germline; a read error may underlie this. The chain has TRBV10-3 and TRBJ2-5; the D gene is possibly TRBD2 (5 bases). Germline-derived CDR1 and CDR2 are ENHRY and SYGVKD. CDR3 length equals 10 residues. This CDR3 reads CAIKVEEQYF. The CDR3 nucleotides read TGTGCTATCAAGGTGGAGGAGCAGTACTTC.

This sequence joins TRBV9 and TRBJ1-2, with D unresolved. Trimming stripped 4 bases from V and 0 bases from J, with 16 bases between. There are 16 residues in the CDR3. CDR1 and CDR2 from the germline V gene are SGDLS and YYNGEE. CDR3 sequence: CASSSPRLGPNYGYTF. The CDR3 region has the DNA TGTGCCAGCAGCTCTCCCCGGTTAGGACCTAACTATGGCTACACCTTC.

This chain connects TRBV27 to TRBJ1-6; TRBD1 is a possible D gene (6 bases). Trimming removed 3 bases from V and 9 bases from J, with 12 bases in between. The CDR3 contains 14 residues. Germline V lookup: CDR1 MNHEY, CDR2 SMNVEV (reference sequence). The CDR3 spells CASSFSDRLSPLHF. CDR3 nucleotides: TGTGCCAGCAGTTTCAGCGACAGGCTTTCACCCCTCCACTTT.

The chain employs TRBV7-2 and TRBJ1-3; D gene unclear. Germline-derived CDR1 and CDR2 are SGHTA and FQGNSA. The CDR3 loop spans 16 amino acids. Trimming removed 1 base at V and 2 bases at J, with 12 bases between. The CDR3 spells CASSLVQDRPGNTIYF. The DNA for the CDR3 is TGTGCCAGCAGCTTAGTACAAGATCGGCCTGGAAACACCATATATTTT.

The chain is built from TRBV5-1 and TRBJ1-1; D gene uncertain. Trimming took 2 bases from V and 7 from J, leaving 12 bases between them. The CDR3 runs to 13 residues. The germline V gene encodes CDR1 SGHRS and CDR2 YFSETQ. CDR3 nucleotide sequence: TGCGCCAGCAGCTTAGGTTGGGCAATTGAAGCTTTCTTT. Amino acids: CASSLGWAIEAFF.

The rearrangement joins TRBV6-1 to TRBJ1-5; D call uncertain. Trimming cost V 5 bases and J 3 bases, with 5 bases left between them. This CDR3 has 12 residues. Germline V CDR1 and CDR2: MNHNS, SASEGT. CDR3 amino acids: CASSPFNQPQHF. As DNA, the CDR3 is TGTGCCAGCAGTCCCTTCAATCAGCCCCAGCATTTT.

The chain is built from TRBV7-9 and TRBJ2-5, with D possibly TRBD1 on 5 matching bases. This CDR3 spans 14 amino acids. V shed 5 bases and J shed 3 bases, with 13 bases lying between them. Germline V lookup: CDR1 SEHNR, CDR2 FQNEAQ (reference sequence). The CDR3 sequence: CASSPAQGEETQYF. The DNA of the CDR3 is TGTGCCAGCAGCCCCGCGCAGGGTGAAGAGACCCAGTACTTC.

The V call is TRBV7-9, the J call TRBJ2-7, with 9 bases fitting TRBD1. The CDR3 is 15 amino acids. Germline V CDR1 and CDR2: SEHNR, FQNEAQ (reference sequence). J lost 2 bases, V lost 7 bases, and 9 bases had no gene match. CDR3 bases: TGTGCCAGCACAATCGGGACAGGGTTCCCCTACGAGCAGTACTTC. Translation gives CASTIGTGFPYEQYF.

This chain uses TRBV27 with TRBJ1-5, with D uncertain. V was shortened by 8 bases and J by 4 bases, with 12 bases between the two germline ends. The CDR3 has 13 residues. Germline V gene lookup returns CDR1 MNHEY and CDR2 SMNVEV (reference sequence). Written as DNA, the CDR3 is TGTGCCAGCTGCTTGAGGGCTAATCAGCCCCAGCATTTT. It specifies CASCLRANQPQHF.

Concerning this clone itself: This CDR3 is also generated by other DNA sequences in the sample. V is TRBV6-5 and J is TRBJ2-2; perhaps TRBD2 as D (5 bases). Looked up from germline, CDR1 is MNHEY and CDR2 is SVGAGI. Trimming pared 2 bases from V and 1 base from J, leaving 8 bases between. The CDR3 has 15 residues. This chain's CDR3 is CASSYLAENTGELFF. CDR3 coding DNA: TGTGCCAGCAGTTACCTAGCAGAGAACACCGGGGAGCTGTTTTTT.

The chain links TRBV28 to TRBJ1-6; no definite D call. CDR3 length: 18 amino acids. The V end lost 6 bases, the J end lost 0 bases, and 18 bases lay between the germline ends. The V gene's germline CDR1 is MDHEN and CDR2 SYDVKM. CDR3 sequence reads: CASSLRAFGNSYNSPLHF. The CDR3, as DNA: TGTGCCAGCAGCCTCCGGGCCTTCGGTAACTCCTATAATTCACCCCTCCACTTT.

The chain uses TRBV27 and TRBJ1-2, with D possibly matching TRBD1 (6 bases). In germline, CDR1 is MNHEY, CDR2 SMNVEV (reference sequence). The V end was cut by 7 bases, the J end by 8 bases, with 20 bases between. This CDR3 region has 14 residues. CDR3 coding DNA: TGTGCCAGCACACCGAGCCCCAGGGGCCGCGGCTACACCTTC. Translation gives CASTPSPRGRGYTF.

This chain links TRBV19 with TRBJ2-7, with a possible D match to TRBD2 (6 bases). CDR3 length: 16 residues. Germline CDR1 and CDR2: LNHDA and SQIVND (reference sequence). V was trimmed by 5 bases and J by 4 bases, leaving 21 bases between them. Written as DNA, the CDR3 is TGTGCCAGTAGTTCCCATCCGGGGGATCCGATTTACGAGCAGTACTTC. Amino acid sequence: CASSSHPGDPIYEQYF.

The chain links TRBV4-2 to TRBJ2-5, with 7 bases lining up with TRBD2. The CDR3 runs 14 residues. V trimming: 3 bases; J trimming: 4 bases; junction bases outside the gene matches: 5. The germline CDR1 and CDR2 sequences are LGHNA and YNFKEQ. The CDR3 region has the DNA TGTGCCAGCAGCCAGGCGGGAGTAGGAGAGACCCAGTACTTC. This encodes CASSQAGVGETQYF.

CDR3 residues: CASSQRGGYEQYF. Written as DNA, the CDR3 is TGTGCCAGCTCCCAAAGGGGGGGATACGAGCAGTACTTC. The chain has TRBV27 and TRBJ2-7, with D maybe TRBD2 (7 bases). The CDR3 has 13 amino acids. Germline loops: CDR1 MNHEY, CDR2 SMNVEV (reference sequence). With 8 bases removed from V and 4 bases from J, the gap between germline ends came to 15 bases.

The rearrangement uses TRBV28 and TRBJ1-5, with a weak D call TRBD1 (5 bases). V was pared by 3 bases and J by 4 bases, with 10 bases between. The CDR3 length is 14 residues. CDR1 MDHEN and CDR2 SYDVKM come from the germline V gene. The CDR3 here is CASSFAGLNQPQHF. CDR3 coding DNA: TGTGCCAGCAGTTTTGCAGGGCTGAATCAGCCCCAGCATTTT.

The V call is TRBV7-6, the J call TRBJ2-3; D is undetermined. V lost 2 bases and J lost 0, with 6 bases in between. Germline V CDR1 and CDR2: SGHVS, FNYEAQ. The CDR3 covers 14 residues. In nucleotides, the CDR3 is TGTGCCAGCAGCTTATCAGGTAGCACAGATACGCAGTATTTT. Encoded protein: CASSLSGSTDTQYF.